Here is one TCR beta chain with its context. What this receptor recognizes is not known. Qualities for individual bases were not recorded, and no much larger clone is one base off. This sample was taken from a study of shared clonotypes between healthy human individuals (TCRdb year 2020). About the study as a whole: Three men and a couple of women, aged 18 to 49 years, made up the cohort. For each donor, three plates each were used for CD4 naive and CD4 memory, two plates were used for CD8 naive, and one plate was used for CD8 memory. Blood TCR repertoires of a handful of healthy adults were deeply sequenced to estimate repertoire size and the extent of clonotype sharing between individuals. To increase sequencing depth and limit assay-specific biases, different laboratories used diverse techniques to prepare libraries and sequence TCR repertoires. Leukapheresis yielded between about 0.8 and 8.9 billion PBMCs per donor.

Using the deep immunoSEQ assay, multiplex PCR amplified TCR CDR3 regions from genomic DNA. Extracted genomic DNA from each cell subset was distributed evenly across all wells of several immunoSEQ 96-well plates, and each plate was treated as a replicate. Each replicate PCR for sorted subsets received approximately 220 ng genomic DNA, equal to 28,000 or so T cell genomes. Purified libraries were quantified with a Qubit 3.0 fluorometer, sized on a Bioanalyzer 2100, and re-quantified with the KAPA Library Quantification kit. Every immunoSEQ 96-well plate was sequenced on a dedicated single-read 150-cycle Illumina NextSeq 550 flow cell. From the authors' description of their analysis: The immunoSEQ output contained only junctional sequences without quality scores, so filtering could not match that applied to full-length reads. To assign V/J genes and CDR3, sequences were annotated using PyIR, a Python wrapper for IgBLAST v1.9, with IMGT germline references. Reads were filtered out if the reads had weak V/J assignments (E-value above 1e-6), no CDR3, stop codons, out-of-frame junctions, or ambiguous translated residues. V3J clonotypes were defined as sequences sharing the same inferred V gene, J gene, and CDR3 amino acid sequence. To compute the percentage overlap between repertoires, the number of shared unique clonotypes was divided by the size of the smaller repertoire. Three approaches were used to assess repertoire richness: RTK rarefaction, the Chao1 estimator, and Recon v2.1 estimates of unobserved clonotypes. Generation probabilities for all TCRbeta clonotypes obtained by the gDNA method from several donors were computed using OLGA. Held by TCRdb, this immuneACCESS table contains in-frame sequences only and omits some clones. Under half of the omission traces to an unresolved V gene where checked; the cause of the rest is unknown. Clone size and V and J calls were adopted from that table, with D and trimming inferred from the DNA. In this sample the table shows about 2.3 million clones, under 95% of which occur a single time. The ten biggest clones cover 0.37% of the sample.

Overall study outcomes, separate from this receptor: Compared with non-shared clonotypes, clonotypes shared by all four sorted-subset donors had higher generation probabilities. Sampling was restricted to blood, and TCR repertoires in tissues likely differ from the TCR repertoires found in blood. The small number of donors limited the genetic and exposure-history diversity represented. Rarefaction of sorted-subset datasets indicated incomplete sequencing despite the large sequencing depth. Naive subsets generally had larger estimated clonotype richness than memory subsets did. Sharing across a few donors was observed for about 4.8% of naive CD4, over 3% of naive CD8, roughly 2.3% of memory CD4, and approximately 0.41% of memory CD8 clonotypes. Pairwise subsampling led to the expectation that sequencing depth would affect the degree of clonotype sharing among donors.

Deletion took 4 bases off V and 4 bases off J, with a span of 17 bases between the germline ends. Taken from cysteine to phenylalanine, the CDR3 has 15 residues. Of the read, only the CDR3 DNA is kept; its 45 bases are in frame from base 1. Looking up the germline V gene (reference sequence) yields CDR1 SGHNT and CDR2 YYREEE. Donors were healthy HIV-negative adults with no recently reported acute infections or vaccinations. All donors were Caucasian adults living in Nashville, Tennessee, USA. CD4+ T cells were enriched by magnetic negative selection; naive cells were then positively selected on CD45RA, and the negative fraction formed the memory subset. Blood was collected by leukapheresis, and PBMCs were isolated by Ficoll-Histopaque density gradient centrifugation and then cryopreserved in liquid nitrogen vapor phase. Analytical flow cytometry was used to check the purity and quantity of every magnetically sorted T cell population. Each sorted fraction had its genomic DNA isolated and then quantified by UV absorbance on a Nanodrop 2000c.

The receptor was derived from a man between 18 and 29 years old in good health. Some clones in this sample may be carry-over from other donors' samples. This sequence uses TRBV5-4 and TRBJ1-1; the D segment could be TRBD1, given 5 matching bases. The sample was naive CD4+ T cells from PBMCs. Sample cell subset or site, as interpreted from the label and publication: CD45RA+ positively selected. CDR3 region: CASSPGGEGRTEAFF. The DNA is as follows: TGTGCCAGCAGCCCCGGGGGAGAGGGTCGCACTGAAGCTTTCTTT.